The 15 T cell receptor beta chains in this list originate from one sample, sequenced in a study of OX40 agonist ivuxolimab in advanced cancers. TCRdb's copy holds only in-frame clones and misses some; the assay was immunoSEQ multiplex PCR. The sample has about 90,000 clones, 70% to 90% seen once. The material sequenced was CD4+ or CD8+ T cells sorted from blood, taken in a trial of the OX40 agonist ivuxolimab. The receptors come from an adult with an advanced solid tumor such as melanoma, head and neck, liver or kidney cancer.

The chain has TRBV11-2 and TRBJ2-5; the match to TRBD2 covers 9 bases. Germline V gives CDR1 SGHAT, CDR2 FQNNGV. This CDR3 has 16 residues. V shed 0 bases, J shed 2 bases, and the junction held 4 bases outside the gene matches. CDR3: CASSLDRAGGQETQYF. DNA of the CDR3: TGTGCCAGCAGCTTAGATAGGGCGGGGGGGCAAGAGACCCAGTACTTC.

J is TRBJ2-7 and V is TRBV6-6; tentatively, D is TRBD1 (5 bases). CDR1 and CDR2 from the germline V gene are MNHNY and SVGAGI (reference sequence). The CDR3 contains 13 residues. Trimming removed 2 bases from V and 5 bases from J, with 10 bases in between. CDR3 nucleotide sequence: TGTGCCAGCAGTTACAGGGGTGGGCACGAGCAGTACTTC. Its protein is CASSYRGGHEQYF.

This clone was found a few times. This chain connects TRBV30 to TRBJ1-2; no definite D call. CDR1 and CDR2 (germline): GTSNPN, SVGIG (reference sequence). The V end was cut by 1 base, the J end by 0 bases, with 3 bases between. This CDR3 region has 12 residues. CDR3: CAWSDSNYGYTF. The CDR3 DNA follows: TGTGCCTGGAGTGATTCTAACTATGGCTACACCTTC.

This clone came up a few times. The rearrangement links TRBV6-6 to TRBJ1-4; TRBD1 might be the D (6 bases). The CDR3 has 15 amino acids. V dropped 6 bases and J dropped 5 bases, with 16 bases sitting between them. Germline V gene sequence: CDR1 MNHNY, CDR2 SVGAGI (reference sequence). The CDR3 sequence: CASRPPGHVNEKLFF. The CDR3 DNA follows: TGTGCCAGCAGGCCACCGGGACACGTGAATGAAAAACTGTTTTTT.

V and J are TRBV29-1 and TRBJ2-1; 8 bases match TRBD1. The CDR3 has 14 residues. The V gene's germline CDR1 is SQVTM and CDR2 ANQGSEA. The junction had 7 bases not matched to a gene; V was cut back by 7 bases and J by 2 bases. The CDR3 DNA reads TGCAGCGCAAGGACAGGGTGGGCCTACAATGAGCAGTTCTTC. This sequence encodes CSARTGWAYNEQFF.

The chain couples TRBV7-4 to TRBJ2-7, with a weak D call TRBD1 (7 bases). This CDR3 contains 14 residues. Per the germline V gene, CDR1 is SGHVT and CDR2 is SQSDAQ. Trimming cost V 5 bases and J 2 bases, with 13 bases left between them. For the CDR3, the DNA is TGTGCCAGCAGCGGAGGGACAGTTACCTACGAGCAGTACTTC. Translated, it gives CASSGGTVTYEQYF.

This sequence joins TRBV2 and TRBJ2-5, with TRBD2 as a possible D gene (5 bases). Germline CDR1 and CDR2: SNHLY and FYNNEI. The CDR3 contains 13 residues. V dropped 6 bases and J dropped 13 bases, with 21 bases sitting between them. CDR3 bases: TGTGCCAGCAGCGAACTCACTAGGTCTGCAGGGTACTTC. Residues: CASSELTRSAGYF.

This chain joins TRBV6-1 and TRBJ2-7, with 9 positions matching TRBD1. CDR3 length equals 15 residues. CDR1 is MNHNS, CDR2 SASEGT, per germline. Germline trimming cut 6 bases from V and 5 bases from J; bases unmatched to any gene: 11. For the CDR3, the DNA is TGTGCCAGCAGGGCCCCCGGGACAGGGAACGACGAGCAGTACTTC. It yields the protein CASRAPGTGNDEQYF.

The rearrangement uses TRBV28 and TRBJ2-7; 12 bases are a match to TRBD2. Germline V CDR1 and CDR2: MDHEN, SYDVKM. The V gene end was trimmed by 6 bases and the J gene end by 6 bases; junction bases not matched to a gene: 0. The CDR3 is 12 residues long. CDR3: CASRTSGSEQYF. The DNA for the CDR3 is TGTGCCAGCAGGACTAGCGGGAGCGAGCAGTACTTC.

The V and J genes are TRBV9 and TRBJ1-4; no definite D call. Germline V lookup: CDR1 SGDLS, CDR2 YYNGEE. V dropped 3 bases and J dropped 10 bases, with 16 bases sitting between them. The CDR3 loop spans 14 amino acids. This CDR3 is CASSEFTGGGKLFF. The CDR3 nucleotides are TGTGCCAGCAGCGAATTTACGGGAGGTGGAAAACTGTTTTTT.

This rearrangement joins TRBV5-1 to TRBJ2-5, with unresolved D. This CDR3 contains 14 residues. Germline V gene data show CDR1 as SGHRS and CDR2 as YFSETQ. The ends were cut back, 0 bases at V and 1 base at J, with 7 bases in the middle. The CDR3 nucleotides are TGCGCCAGCAGCTTGGGGGCTACCCAAGAGACCCAGTACTTC. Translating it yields CASSLGATQETQYF.

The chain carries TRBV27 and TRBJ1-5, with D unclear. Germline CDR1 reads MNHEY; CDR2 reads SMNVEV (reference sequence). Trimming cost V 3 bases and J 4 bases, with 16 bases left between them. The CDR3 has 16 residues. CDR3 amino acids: CASSFELFGRNQPQHF. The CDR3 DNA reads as TGTGCCAGCAGTTTTGAACTTTTCGGCAGAAATCAGCCCCAGCATTTT.

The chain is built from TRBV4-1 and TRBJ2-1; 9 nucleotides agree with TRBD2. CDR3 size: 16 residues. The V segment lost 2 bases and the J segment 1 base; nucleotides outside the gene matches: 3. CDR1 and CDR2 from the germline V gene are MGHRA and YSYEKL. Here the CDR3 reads CASSQRTSGSYNEQFF. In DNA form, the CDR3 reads TGCGCCAGCAGCCAAAGAACTAGCGGGTCCTACAATGAGCAGTTCTTC.

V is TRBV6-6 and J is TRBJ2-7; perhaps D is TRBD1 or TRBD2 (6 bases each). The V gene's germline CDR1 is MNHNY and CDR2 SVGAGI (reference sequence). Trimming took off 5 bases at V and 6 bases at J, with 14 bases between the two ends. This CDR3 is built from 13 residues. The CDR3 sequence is CASSTSGGGEQYF. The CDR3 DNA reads TGTGCCAGCAGTACGAGCGGAGGGGGCGAGCAGTACTTC.

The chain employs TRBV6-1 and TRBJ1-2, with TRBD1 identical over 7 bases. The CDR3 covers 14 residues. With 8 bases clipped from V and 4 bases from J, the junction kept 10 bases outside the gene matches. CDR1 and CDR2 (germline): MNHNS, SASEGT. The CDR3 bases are TGTGCCAGCGGAGAGCTAGGGGGCGGCTATGGCTACACCTTC. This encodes CASGELGGGYGYTF.